This record looks at one TCR beta chain sequence and its context. No antigen is known for it. V gave up 3 bases and J gave up 1 base, with 15 bases separating them. CDR3 size: 16 residues. CDR1 is KGHSH, CDR2 LQKENI, per germline. The sample is drawn from a study of cytomegalovirus exposure and HLA in healthy donors. Study results and caveats: A likely sequencing artifact accounted for one observed cluster of highly shared sequence variants.

The PCR made use of 60 Vbeta and 13 Jbeta primers. Measured with immunoSEQ multiplex PCR; TCRdb has only the in-frame clones, and not every one. In the table there are roughly 170,000 clones, around 72% of which are singletons. This chain connects TRBV18 to TRBJ1-1; D possibly corresponds to TRBD1 (5 bases). Specimen: PBMCs. The TCR was taken from a female donor in good health and CMV-seronegative. CDR3 in amino acids: CASSPSGVIGNTEAFF. The CDR3 DNA is TGTGCCAGCTCACCCTCGGGGGTGATCGGGAACACTGAAGCTTTCTTT. Variable domain in full (rest from reference TRBV18 and TRBJ1-1): NAGVMQNPRHLVRRRGQEARLRCSPMKGHSHVYWYRQLPEEGLKFMVYLQKENIIDESGMPKERFSAEFPKEGPSILRIQQVVRGDSAAYFCASSPSGVIGNTEAFFGQGTRLTVV.